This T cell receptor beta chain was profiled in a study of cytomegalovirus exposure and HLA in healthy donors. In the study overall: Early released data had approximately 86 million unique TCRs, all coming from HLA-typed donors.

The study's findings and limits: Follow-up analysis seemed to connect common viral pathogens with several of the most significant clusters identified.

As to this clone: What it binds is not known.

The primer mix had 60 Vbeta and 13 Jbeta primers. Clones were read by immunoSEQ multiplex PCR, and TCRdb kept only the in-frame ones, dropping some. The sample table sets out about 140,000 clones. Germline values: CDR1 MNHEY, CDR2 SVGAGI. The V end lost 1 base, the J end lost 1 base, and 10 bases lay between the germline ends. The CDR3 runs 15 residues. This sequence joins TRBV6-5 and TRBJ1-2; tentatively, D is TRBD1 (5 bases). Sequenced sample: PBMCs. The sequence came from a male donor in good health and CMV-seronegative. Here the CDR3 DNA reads TGTGCCAGCAGTTACTTTGCCAGGGATAACTATGGCTACACCTTC. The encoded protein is CASSYFARDNYGYTF.